Below, 17 T cell receptor beta chains from the same sample are listed, as sequenced in a study of cytomegalovirus exposure and HLA in healthy donors. The study ran its PCR with 60 Vbeta and 13 Jbeta primers. Clones were sequenced by immunoSEQ multiplex PCR, and TCRdb holds only the in-frame ones, with some missing. The repertoire holds approximately 120,000 clones, about 83% seen once, with 2% to 3% in the top ten. The specimen sequenced was PBMCs. Receptors were obtained from a female donor in good health and CMV-seronegative.

This clone was seen just once. The chain has TRBV9 and TRBJ1-1; 7 bases match TRBD1. V was clipped by 4 bases and J by 3 bases; unmatched bases: 6. CDR3 length: 14 residues. CDR1 is SGDLS, CDR2 YYNGEE, per germline. The CDR3 sequence is CASSLGGADTEAFF. In DNA, the CDR3 is TGTGCCAGCAGCCTAGGGGGCGCCGACACTGAAGCTTTCTTT.

V and J are TRBV2 and TRBJ1-4, with 11 bases lining up with TRBD1. Losses at the gene ends were 6 bases for V and 4 bases for J; bases not matched to a gene: 4. The CDR3 spans 15 residues. Germline CDR1 is SNHLY and CDR2 is FYNNEI. This CDR3 is CASRLGQGGNEKLFF. The CDR3 nucleotides read TGTGCCAGCAGATTGGGACAGGGGGGTAATGAAAAACTGTTTTTT. The full variable domain, with the rest looked up from reference TRBV2 and TRBJ1-4, is EPEVTQTPSHQVTQMGQEVILRCVPISNHLYFYWYRQILGQKVEFLVSFYNNEISEKSEIFDDQFSVERPDGSNFTLKIRSTKLEDSAMYFCASRLGQGGNEKLFFGSGTQLSVL.

This clone was observed once. The CDR3 coding sequence is TGTGCCAGCAGCGCTGGCGGAACGTCCTACAATGAGCAGTTCTTC. Amino acids: CASSAGGTSYNEQFF. The V gene is TRBV9, the J gene TRBJ2-1, with no clear D. The CDR3 loop spans 15 amino acids. The germline V gene has CDR1 SGDLS and CDR2 YYNGEE. Trimming stripped 3 bases from V and 1 base from J, with 11 bases between.

The chain recombines TRBV5-1 with TRBJ2-5, with 7 bases that match TRBD2. Trimming at V came to 5 bases and at J to 4 bases, leaving 8 bases not matched to a gene. CDR1 and CDR2 (germline): SGHRS, YFSETQ. The CDR3 runs to 14 residues. In DNA, the CDR3 is TGCGCCAGCAGATCCACGGGGAGGGGAGAGACCCAGTACTTC. Residues: CASRSTGRGETQYF.

This chain uses TRBV11-2 with TRBJ2-5, with TRBD2 matching 15 bases. Trimming cost V 5 bases and J 4 bases; bases outside gene matches: 5. The CDR3 extends over 16 amino acids. Looked up from germline, CDR1 is SGHAT and CDR2 is FQNNGV. The CDR3 here is CASSVGLAGGLETQYF. In DNA, the CDR3 is TGTGCCAGCAGCGTGGGACTAGCGGGGGGACTAGAGACCCAGTACTTC.

V gene TRBV19 combines with J gene TRBJ1-2; D perhaps matches TRBD1 (6 bases). The CDR3 covers 15 residues. The germline V gene has CDR1 LNHDA and CDR2 SQIVND (reference sequence). Trimming stripped 4 bases from V and 4 bases from J, with 16 bases between. The CDR3 region has the DNA TGTGCCAGTAGTACGTCACACAGGGTTGGCTATGGCTACACCTTC. It translates to CASSTSHRVGYGYTF.

The chain recombines TRBV7-9 with TRBJ2-2, with TRBD1 as a possible D gene (5 bases). Trimming removed 5 bases at V and 6 bases at J, with 16 bases between. Germline V gene lookup returns CDR1 SEHNR and CDR2 FQNEAQ (reference sequence). The CDR3 sequence is 15 residues long. CDR3 in DNA: TGTGCCAGCAGCCCCTTATCAGGGCGGCCCGGGGAGCTGTTTTTT. This translates into CASSPLSGRPGELFF.

This clone was detected once. The chain has TRBV11-2 and TRBJ1-4, with 9 bases aligning to TRBD1. The CDR3 has 13 residues. Germline CDR1 reads SGHAT; CDR2 reads FQNNGV. The V and J ends lost 7 bases and 7 bases, in that order; junction bases with no gene match: 4. CDR3 region: CASKTGGIEKLFF. CDR3 coding DNA: TGTGCCAGCAAAACAGGGGGCATTGAAAAACTGTTTTTT.

The chain has TRBV13 and TRBJ1-3, with D uncertain. Trimming removed 0 bases at V and 4 bases at J, with 7 bases between. Looked up from germline, CDR1 is PRHDT and CDR2 is FYEKMQ (reference sequence). The CDR3 loop spans 14 amino acids. CDR3 in DNA: TGTGCCAGCAGCTTAGGGGCCCGAGGAAACACCATATATTTT. Its translation is CASSLGARGNTIYF.

The chain uses TRBV6-4 and TRBJ2-1, with D uncertain. This CDR3 contains 14 residues. Germline V gene data show CDR1 as MRHNA and CDR2 as SNTAGT. V lost 5 bases to trimming and J lost 0 bases, with 8 bases between them. CDR3 bases: TGTGCCAGCAGTATTTCCGGCTCCTACAATGAGCAGTTCTTC. Residues: CASSISGSYNEQFF.

The chain recombines TRBV18 with TRBJ1-2; a weak D match, TRBD1 (5 bases). Looked up from germline, CDR1 is KGHSH and CDR2 is LQKENI. The CDR3 runs 17 residues. Trimming took 1 base from V and 3 from J, leaving 18 bases between them. The CDR3 region is CASSPRYWGQWHYGYTF. CDR3 sequence (DNA): TGTGCCAGCTCACCACGATACTGGGGCCAGTGGCACTATGGCTACACCTTC.

This clone turned up a few times. The chain combines TRBV6-1 with TRBJ1-5; D not certain. Germline V CDR1 and CDR2: MNHNS, SASEGT. The CDR3 consists of 14 residues. Trimming removed 7 bases at V and 3 bases at J, with 13 bases between. The CDR3 loop is CASTDIGVNQPQHF. The CDR3 DNA follows: TGTGCCAGCACCGATATAGGAGTCAATCAGCCCCAGCATTTT.

This sequence joins TRBV30 and TRBJ1-1, with D possibly matching TRBD1 (5 bases). CDR3 size: 15 residues. Trimming pared 3 bases from V and 0 bases from J, leaving 14 bases between. Germline loops: CDR1 GTSNPN, CDR2 SVGIG (reference sequence). The CDR3, as DNA: TGTGCCTGGAGCGGGGGAAGCGACATGAACACTGAAGCTTTCTTT. Protein: CAWSGGSDMNTEAFF.

The gene calls are TRBV13 and TRBJ2-5; 14 nucleotides align to TRBD2. Per the germline V gene, CDR1 is PRHDT and CDR2 is FYEKMQ (reference sequence). The CDR3 is 17 amino acids. V dropped 5 bases and J dropped 5; count of bases not matched to a gene: 10. The CDR3 DNA reads as TGTGCCAGCAGCCCGACTAGCGGGGGGGCTGGTACCGAGACCCAGTACTTC. Encoded protein: CASSPTSGGAGTETQYF.

The J gene is TRBJ2-3, the V gene TRBV6-4; D gene unclear. Germline values: CDR1 MRHNA, CDR2 SNTAGT. The CDR3 totals 14 residues. V gave up 4 bases and J gave up 0 bases, with 8 bases separating them. The CDR3 DNA is TGTGCCAGCAGTGTCGGCGGCAGCACAGATACGCAGTATTTT. Translation: CASSVGGSTDTQYF.

As DNA, the CDR3 is TGTGCCAGCAGCCTTAGCGGGGGTAGGACCTACGAGCAGTACTTC. The encoded protein is CASSLSGGRTYEQYF. This chain joins TRBV7-6 and TRBJ2-7; 9 bases map to TRBD2. The V gene's germline CDR1 is SGHVS and CDR2 FNYEAQ. V trimming: 5 bases; J trimming: 2 bases; junction bases outside the gene matches: 7. CDR3 length equals 15 residues.

The CDR3 protein is CAISGGANYGYTF. The CDR3 DNA is TGTGCCATCAGTGGGGGCGCTAACTATGGCTACACCTTC. The chain employs TRBV10-3 and TRBJ1-2; D possibly corresponds to TRBD1 (5 bases). CDR3 length: 13 amino acids. Germline assignment: CDR1 ENHRY and CDR2 SYGVKD. Trimming removed 4 bases at V and 0 bases at J, with 6 bases between.